This T cell receptor beta chain stems from a study of cytomegalovirus exposure and HLA in healthy donors. General observations from the study: TCR clusters originating in the first cohort tended to co-occur in the 120 validation repertoires, according to a later analysis.

Germline V gene lookup returns CDR1 MNHEY and CDR2 SVGAGI. V trimming: 5 bases; J trimming: 0 bases; junction bases outside the gene matches: 3. This CDR3 has 15 residues. In regard to this clone: Its antigen remains unidentified.

Only in-frame clones appear in the TCRdb table, and some are missing; sequencing was by immunoSEQ multiplex PCR. The data hold 60,000 to 65,000 clones, with approximately 95% observed a single time. This sequence originates from a woman under 30 in good health and CMV-seropositive. The V gene is TRBV6-5, the J gene TRBJ2-1; TRBD2 aligns across 8 bases. The source material was PBMCs. CDR3 in DNA: TGTGCCAGCAGTCGGGAGGGGAGCTCCTACAATGAGCAGTTCTTC. Protein product: CASSREGSSYNEQFF.